This paragraph reports one T cell receptor beta chain. The ends lost 3 bases at V and 8 bases at J; junction bases unmatched: 8. Germline V gene sequence: CDR1 SGHNT, CDR2 YYREEE (reference sequence). CDR3 length equals 14 residues. The sample comes from a study of cytomegalovirus exposure and HLA in healthy donors. The PCR employed 60 Vbeta primers together with 13 Jbeta primers. The protocol was immunoSEQ multiplex PCR, while the TCRdb copy is restricted to in-frame clones and leaves out a portion. The table shows approximately 76,000 clones, with around three quarters occurring only once. The chain combines TRBV5-4 with TRBJ2-1, with 7 bases lining up with TRBD2. The specimen sequenced was PBMCs. This sequence was found in a man aged 25-45 years in good health and CMV-seronegative. Here the CDR3 reads CASSSGLGVDEQFF. The CDR3 nucleotides are TGTGCCAGCAGCTCCGGACTAGGCGTCGATGAGCAGTTCTTC.